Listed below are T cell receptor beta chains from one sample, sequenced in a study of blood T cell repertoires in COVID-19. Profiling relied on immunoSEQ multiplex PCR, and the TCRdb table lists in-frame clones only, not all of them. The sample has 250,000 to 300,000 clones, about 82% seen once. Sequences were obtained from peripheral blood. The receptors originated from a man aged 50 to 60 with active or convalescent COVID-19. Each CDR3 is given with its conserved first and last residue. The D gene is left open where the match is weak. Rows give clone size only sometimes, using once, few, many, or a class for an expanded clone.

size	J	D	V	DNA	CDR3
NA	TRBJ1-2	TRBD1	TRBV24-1	TGTGCCACCAGTGATCCCGGACAGGGAGACTATGGCTACACCTTC	CATSDPGQGDYGYTF
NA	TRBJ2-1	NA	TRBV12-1	TGTGCCAGCAGCCCCTTAGCGGGAGGGAGGTCCTACAATGAGCAGTTCTTC	CASSPLAGGRSYNEQFF
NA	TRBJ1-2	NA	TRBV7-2	TGTGCCAGCAGCTTATATCAGAACTATGGCTACACCTTC	CASSLYQNYGYTF
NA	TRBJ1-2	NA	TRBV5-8	TGTGCCAGCAGCACCCTGGGGGGACGAGGACTTAACTATGGCTACACCTTC	CASSTLGGRGLNYGYTF
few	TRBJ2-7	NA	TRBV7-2	TGTGCCAGCAGCTTAGTGCAGGGTGCGGACTCCTACGAGCAGTACTTC	CASSLVQGADSYEQYF
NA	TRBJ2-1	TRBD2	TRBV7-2	TGTGCCAGCTGGGGGGCGGGAGGTCCCTACAATGAGCAGTTCTTC	CASWGAGGPYNEQFF
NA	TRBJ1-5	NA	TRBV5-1	TGCGCCAGCAGCTTGGTTGGGGGGAATAGCAATCAGCCCCAGCATTTT	CASSLVGGNSNQPQHF
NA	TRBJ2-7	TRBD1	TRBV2	TGTGCCAGCAGTGAAGAACAGGGGGTCCCCTACGAGCAGTACTTC	CASSEEQGVPYEQYF
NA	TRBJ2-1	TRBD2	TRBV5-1	TGCGCCAGCAGCTGGCCAATGGCGGGAGGTCTCTCCTACAATGAGCAGTTCTTC	CASSWPMAGGLSYNEQFF
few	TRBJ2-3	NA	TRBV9	TGTGCCAGCAGCGAGAGCGGACGGGGCACAGATACGCAGTATTTT	CASSESGRGTDTQYF
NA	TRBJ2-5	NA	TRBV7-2	TGTGCCAGCAGCTTCAGGGGAGAGACCCAGTACTTC	CASSFRGETQYF
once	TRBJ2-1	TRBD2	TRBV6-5	TGTGCCAGCAGCCCACTCGCGGGAGGGTTCCATGAGCAGTTCTTC	CASSPLAGGFHEQFF
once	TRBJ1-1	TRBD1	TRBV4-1	TGCGCCAGCAGCCGCGGACAGGGACGGGACACTGAAGCTTTCTTT	CASSRGQGRDTEAFF
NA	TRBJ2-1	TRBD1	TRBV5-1	TGCGCCAGCAGCTTGGTCGGCCTTGCCAGACAGGGAAGGGGCGACAATGAGCAGTTCTTC	CASSLVGLARQGRGDNEQFF
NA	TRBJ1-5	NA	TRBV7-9	TGTGCCAGCAGCTCAACAGGTAGCAATCAGCCCCAGCATTTT	CASSSTGSNQPQHF
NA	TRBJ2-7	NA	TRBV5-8	TGTGCCAGCAGCTTGAACCGACAGACCTACGAGCAGTACTTC	CASSLNRQTYEQYF
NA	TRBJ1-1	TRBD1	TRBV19	TGTGCCAGTAGGCCACAGGGGAAGAACACTGAAGCTTTCTTT	CASRPQGKNTEAFF
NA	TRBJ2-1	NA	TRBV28	TGTGCCAGCAGTTTCGGGTTGGGTGAGCAGTTCTTC	CASSFGLGEQFF
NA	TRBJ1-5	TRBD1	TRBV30	TGTGCCTGGAGCAACAGGGGCCATCAGCCCCAGCATTTT	CAWSNRGHQPQHF
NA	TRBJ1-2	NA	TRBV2	TGTGCCAGCAGGGGGGGGTCACAGGGTCCCAACTATGGCTACACCTTC	CASRGGSQGPNYGYTF
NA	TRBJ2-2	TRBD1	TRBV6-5	TGTGCCAGCAGAAGGGGGCCTGGCACCGGGGAGCTGTTTTTT	CASRRGPGTGELFF
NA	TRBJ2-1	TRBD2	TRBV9	TGTGCCAGCAGCGTAGCCCGTGACGGACTAGCGGGAGGGCCGAGCTCCTACAATGAGCAGTTCTTC	CASSVARDGLAGGPSSYNEQFF
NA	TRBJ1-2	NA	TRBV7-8	TGTGCCAGCAGCTTGAGTAGTGCGCGAGCCTTCGGCTATGGCTACACCTTC	CASSLSSARAFGYGYTF
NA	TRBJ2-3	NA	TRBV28	TGTGCCAGCAGTTTGGTCGGGGGAGTCGGTCCAGATACGCAGTATTTT	CASSLVGGVGPDTQYF
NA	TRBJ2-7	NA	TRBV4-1	TGCGCCAGCAGCCAAAAAACAGGGTCCTACGAGCAGTACTTC	CASSQKTGSYEQYF
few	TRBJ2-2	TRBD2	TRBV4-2	TGTGCCAGCAGCCAACCTAGCGGAGCGAACACCGGGGAGCTGTTTTTT	CASSQPSGANTGELFF
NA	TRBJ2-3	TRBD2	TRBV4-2	TGTGCCAGCAGTCCCCAGCGACTAGCGGGATTTGGGGGCACAGATACGCAGTATTTT	CASSPQRLAGFGGTDTQYF
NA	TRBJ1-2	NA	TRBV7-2	TGTGCCAGCAGCTTAGAGGCAGGCCGCCCTAACTATGGCTACACCTTC	CASSLEAGRPNYGYTF
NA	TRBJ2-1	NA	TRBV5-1	TGCGCCAGCAGCTTGGTCGAGCGGAACAACTACAATGAGCAGTTCTTC	CASSLVERNNYNEQFF
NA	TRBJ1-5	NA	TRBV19	TGTGCCAGTAGTATGTGGCAGTATAGCAATCAGCCCCAGCATTTT	CASSMWQYSNQPQHF
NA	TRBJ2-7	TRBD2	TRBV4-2	TGTGCCAGCAGCCAAAGGACATCGGGGGAGGGCCTTTTCGGGCAGTACTTC	CASSQRTSGEGLFGQYF
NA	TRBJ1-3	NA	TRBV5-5	TGTGCCAGCAGCTTGGAGGTCACGCGGGACACCATATATTTT	CASSLEVTRDTIYF
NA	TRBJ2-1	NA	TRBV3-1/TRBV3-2	TGTGCCAGCAGCCAAGTATGGGAGGGGGGTCTCAATGAGCAGTTCTTC	CASSQVWEGGLNEQFF
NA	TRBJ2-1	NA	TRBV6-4	TGTGCCAGCAGCGCTTCAGGCTGGGACAATGAGCAGTTCTTC	CASSASGWDNEQFF
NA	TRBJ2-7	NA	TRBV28	TGTGCCAGCACCAGGGAAGTGATCGGGGAGCAGTACTTC	CASTREVIGEQYF
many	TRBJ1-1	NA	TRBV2	TGTGCCAGCAGTCCCCTATCGAACACTGAAGCTTTCTTT	CASSPLSNTEAFF
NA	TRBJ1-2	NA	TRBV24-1	TGTGCCACCAGTGATTTGCCGTACTATGGCTACACCTTC	CATSDLPYYGYTF
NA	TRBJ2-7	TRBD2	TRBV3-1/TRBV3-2	TGTGCCAGCAGACCCGGGACTAGCAGCTACGAGCAGTACTTC	CASRPGTSSYEQYF
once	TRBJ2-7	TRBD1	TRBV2	TGTGCCAGCGGACAGGGAGGTTGGGAGCAGTACTTC	CASGQGGWEQYF
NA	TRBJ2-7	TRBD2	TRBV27	TGTGCCAGCAGTTTGTCGTTAGCGGGAGAAAGGGGCTACGAGCAGTACTTC	CASSLSLAGERGYEQYF
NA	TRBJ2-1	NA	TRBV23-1	TGCGCCAGCAGTCAAGGGCAGGGATTGCCTTCCCCCTACAATGAGCAGTTCTTC	CASSQGQGLPSPYNEQFF
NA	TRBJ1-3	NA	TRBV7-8	TGTGCCAGCAGCTTAGCGCGGAGGCTAGCTCCGCTCTCTGGAAACACCATATATTTT	CASSLARRLAPLSGNTIYF
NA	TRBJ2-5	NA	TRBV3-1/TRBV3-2	TGTGCCAGCAGCCAACTAGCCAGTGGCTCCCAAGAGACCCAGTACTTC	CASSQLASGSQETQYF
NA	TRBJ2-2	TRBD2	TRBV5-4	TGTGCCAGCAGCCTGGGGACTAGCCAGACCGGGGAGCTGTTTTTT	CASSLGTSQTGELFF
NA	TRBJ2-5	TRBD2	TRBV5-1	TGCGCCAGCAGGCCGAGACTAGCGGGACCCCCGGGGGAGACCCAGTACTTC	CASRPRLAGPPGETQYF
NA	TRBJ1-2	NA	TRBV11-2	TGTGCCAGCAGCTTAGGGACAGCAGCTAACTATGGCTACACCTTC	CASSLGTAANYGYTF
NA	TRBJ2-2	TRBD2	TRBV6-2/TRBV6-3	TGTGCCAGCAGCCCCTCCGCTAGCGGGAGGGCCAGTAGGGAGCTGTTTTTT	CASSPSASGRASRELFF
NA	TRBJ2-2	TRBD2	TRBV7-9	TGTGCCAGCAGCTCCAATGGGGCGGGAGTTTGGACCGGGGAGCTGTTTTTT	CASSSNGAGVWTGELFF